Listed below are T cell receptor beta chains from one sample, sequenced in a study of blood T cell repertoires in COVID-19. Sequenced by immunoSEQ multiplex PCR; TCRdb stores in-frame clones only, minus some. This sample has 60,000 or so clones; 75% to 90% occur once, and the top ten carry roughly an eighth. Sequencing was carried out using peripheral blood. Receptors were obtained from a human donor in a cohort sampled during active COVID-19. CDR3s include the opening cysteine and the closing phenylalanine or tryptophan. Fields, in order: clone size, D gene, V gene, J gene, CDR3 length, CDR3 protein, CDR3 DNA. A D gene is named only where the DNA matches it firmly. Size values are once, few and many counts, or a class for expanded clones, and some rows have none.

clone size: once; D gene: TRBD2; V gene: TRBV10-2; J gene: TRBJ2-3; CDR3 length: 15; CDR3 protein: CASRLAGGTGDTQYF; CDR3 DNA: TGCGCCAGCAGACTAGCGGGGGGGACGGGGGATACGCAGTATTTT
clone size: -; D gene: -; V gene: TRBV7-9; J gene: TRBJ2-1; CDR3 length: 15; CDR3 protein: CASSATSGPGDEQFF; CDR3 DNA: TGTGCCAGCAGCGCTACTAGTGGGCCGGGTGATGAGCAGTTCTTC
clone size: -; D gene: -; V gene: TRBV30; J gene: TRBJ1-1; CDR3 length: 13; CDR3 protein: CAWSRDLNTEAFF; CDR3 DNA: TGTGCCTGGAGCCGGGACTTGAACACTGAAGCTTTCTTT
clone size: many; D gene: -; V gene: TRBV3-1/TRBV3-2; J gene: TRBJ1-5; CDR3 length: 16; CDR3 protein: CASSLGAGTFPRPQHF; CDR3 DNA: TGTGCCAGCAGCTTGGGGGCAGGAACCTTCCCGCGGCCCCAGCATTTT
clone size: once; D gene: TRBD2; V gene: TRBV5-4; J gene: TRBJ2-5; CDR3 length: 15; CDR3 protein: CASSGASGIRETQYF; CDR3 DNA: TGTGCCAGCAGCGGGGCTAGCGGCATCCGCGAGACCCAGTACTTC
clone size: -; D gene: TRBD2; V gene: TRBV19; J gene: TRBJ2-5; CDR3 length: 14; CDR3 protein: CASSNGGATETQYF; CDR3 DNA: TGTGCCAGTAGTAACGGGGGGGCCACCGAGACCCAGTACTTC
clone size: once; D gene: TRBD1; V gene: TRBV28; J gene: TRBJ2-6; CDR3 length: 18; CDR3 protein: CASLSDRDRVYGANVLTF; CDR3 DNA: TGTGCCAGCTTAAGTGACCGGGACAGGGTATATGGGGCCAACGTCCTGACTTTC
clone size: -; D gene: -; V gene: TRBV9; J gene: TRBJ1-2; CDR3 length: 14; CDR3 protein: CASSVDSLDYGYTF; CDR3 DNA: TGTGCCAGCAGCGTAGATTCACTTGACTATGGCTACACCTTC
clone size: once; D gene: TRBD2; V gene: TRBV3-1/TRBV3-2; J gene: TRBJ2-3; CDR3 length: 17; CDR3 protein: CASSQAKSGGITDTQYF; CDR3 DNA: TGTGCCAGCAGCCAAGCTAAGAGCGGGGGGATCACAGATACGCAGTATTTT
clone size: -; D gene: -; V gene: TRBV5-4; J gene: TRBJ2-2; CDR3 length: 16; CDR3 protein: CASSDRQEPNTGELFF; CDR3 DNA: TGTGCCAGCAGCGATCGACAGGAACCCAACACCGGGGAGCTGTTTTTT
clone size: -; D gene: TRBD1; V gene: TRBV11-2; J gene: TRBJ2-2; CDR3 length: 16; CDR3 protein: CASSLLQGANTGELFF; CDR3 DNA: TGTGCCAGCAGCTTATTACAGGGGGCGAACACCGGGGAGCTGTTTTTT
clone size: -; D gene: -; V gene: TRBV6-5; J gene: TRBJ2-3; CDR3 length: 11; CDR3 protein: CASSYEVTQYF; CDR3 DNA: TGTGCCAGCAGTTACGAGGTTACGCAGTATTTT
clone size: few; D gene: TRBD1; V gene: TRBV7-9; J gene: TRBJ1-4; CDR3 length: 15; CDR3 protein: CASSLAQGAVEKLFF; CDR3 DNA: TGTGCCAGCAGCTTGGCACAGGGGGCAGTAGAAAAACTGTTTTTT
clone size: -; D gene: TRBD2; V gene: TRBV5-1; J gene: TRBJ2-1; CDR3 length: 14; CDR3 protein: CASSLRTSGDEQFF; CDR3 DNA: TGCGCCAGCAGCTTGAGGACTAGCGGCGATGAGCAGTTCTTC
clone size: once; D gene: -; V gene: TRBV3-1/TRBV3-2; J gene: TRBJ1-5; CDR3 length: 17; CDR3 protein: CASSQDLGGVSNQPQHF; CDR3 DNA: TGTGCCAGCAGCCAAGATCTAGGGGGAGTGAGCAATCAGCCCCAGCATTTT
clone size: -; D gene: -; V gene: TRBV2; J gene: TRBJ2-7; CDR3 length: 14; CDR3 protein: CASSELVMGAEQYF; CDR3 DNA: TGTGCCAGCAGTGAACTAGTTATGGGGGCCGAGCAGTACTTC
clone size: -; D gene: -; V gene: TRBV9; J gene: TRBJ1-5; CDR3 length: 15; CDR3 protein: CASSVGPGGNQPQHF; CDR3 DNA: TGTGCCAGCAGCGTAGGCCCGGGGGGGAATCAGCCCCAGCATTTT
clone size: -; D gene: -; V gene: TRBV5-1; J gene: TRBJ2-1; CDR3 length: 17; CDR3 protein: CASSGGGASDLYNEQFF; CDR3 DNA: TGCGCCAGCAGCGGGGGGGGCGCTAGCGACCTATACAATGAGCAGTTCTTC
clone size: -; D gene: TRBD1; V gene: TRBV28; J gene: TRBJ2-7; CDR3 length: 14; CDR3 protein: CASGTGGPSYEQYF; CDR3 DNA: TGTGCCAGCGGAACAGGGGGCCCGTCCTACGAGCAGTACTTC
clone size: -; D gene: TRBD1; V gene: TRBV4-2; J gene: TRBJ2-7; CDR3 length: 17; CDR3 protein: CASSRRQQGDRAYEQYF; CDR3 DNA: TGTGCCAGCAGCCGCCGTCAACAGGGGGATAGGGCCTACGAGCAGTACTTC
clone size: -; D gene: TRBD2; V gene: TRBV6-6; J gene: TRBJ2-1; CDR3 length: 16; CDR3 protein: CASSFPTTSGGNEQFF; CDR3 DNA: TGTGCCAGCAGTTTCCCTACCACTAGCGGGGGGAATGAGCAGTTCTTC
clone size: -; D gene: -; V gene: TRBV5-5; J gene: TRBJ1-6; CDR3 length: 15; CDR3 protein: CASSLDASRDSPLHF; CDR3 DNA: TGTGCCAGCAGCTTGGATGCGAGCCGGGATTCACCCCTCCACTTT
clone size: -; D gene: -; V gene: TRBV7-9; J gene: TRBJ2-1; CDR3 length: 14; CDR3 protein: CASSLVLMRNEQFF; CDR3 DNA: TGTGCCAGCAGCTTGGTACTTATGAGAAATGAGCAGTTCTTC
clone size: few; D gene: -; V gene: TRBV7-9; J gene: TRBJ2-7; CDR3 length: 12; CDR3 protein: CASTRSRGEQYF; CDR3 DNA: TGTGCCAGCACCCGATCGCGGGGAGAGCAGTACTTC
clone size: -; D gene: -; V gene: TRBV7-2; J gene: TRBJ1-1; CDR3 length: 14; CDR3 protein: CASSLARGNTEAFF; CDR3 DNA: TGTGCCAGCAGCTTAGCAAGGGGGAACACTGAAGCTTTCTTT
clone size: -; D gene: TRBD1; V gene: TRBV5-5; J gene: TRBJ2-7; CDR3 length: 18; CDR3 protein: CASRFYGDRGSLSYEQYF; CDR3 DNA: TGTGCCAGCAGGTTCTACGGGGACAGGGGGTCATTGTCCTACGAGCAGTACTTC
clone size: -; D gene: -; V gene: TRBV6-5; J gene: TRBJ1-1; CDR3 length: 13; CDR3 protein: CASRARGNTEAFF; CDR3 DNA: TGTGCCAGCAGGGCCAGAGGTAACACTGAAGCTTTCTTT
clone size: few; D gene: TRBD2; V gene: TRBV5-1; J gene: TRBJ2-2; CDR3 length: 18; CDR3 protein: CASSLRLAGGPNTGELFF; CDR3 DNA: TGCGCCAGCAGCTTGCGGCTAGCGGGGGGCCCGAACACCGGGGAGCTGTTTTTT
clone size: -; D gene: -; V gene: TRBV27; J gene: TRBJ2-3; CDR3 length: 15; CDR3 protein: CASTPGTKGTDTQYF; CDR3 DNA: TGTGCCAGCACCCCGGGGACAAAAGGCACAGATACGCAGTATTTT
clone size: few; D gene: TRBD1; V gene: TRBV13; J gene: TRBJ1-2; CDR3 length: 15; CDR3 protein: CASSFSDRDLYGYTF; CDR3 DNA: TGTGCCAGCAGCTTTTCTGACAGGGACCTCTATGGCTACACCTTC
clone size: -; D gene: TRBD1; V gene: TRBV5-4; J gene: TRBJ2-2; CDR3 length: 15; CDR3 protein: CASGRRGRDTGELFF; CDR3 DNA: TGTGCCAGCGGACGAAGGGGGCGAGACACCGGGGAGCTGTTTTTT
clone size: -; D gene: -; V gene: TRBV5-6; J gene: TRBJ1-6; CDR3 length: 14; CDR3 protein: CASSLFQANSPLHF; CDR3 DNA: TGTGCCAGCAGCTTGTTCCAGGCGAATTCACCCCTCCACTTT
clone size: -; D gene: TRBD1; V gene: TRBV25-1; J gene: TRBJ1-6; CDR3 length: 14; CDR3 protein: CASREQGAGPPLHF; CDR3 DNA: TGTGCCAGCAGAGAACAGGGGGCCGGGCCACCCCTCCACTTT
clone size: -; D gene: TRBD2; V gene: TRBV4-1; J gene: TRBJ2-3; CDR3 length: 16; CDR3 protein: CASSHSGGGASDTQYF; CDR3 DNA: TGCGCCAGCAGCCACTCCGGCGGGGGGGCTTCAGATACGCAGTATTTT
clone size: once; D gene: -; V gene: TRBV11-1; J gene: TRBJ1-4; CDR3 length: 11; CDR3 protein: CASSSNEKLFF; CDR3 DNA: TGTGCCAGCAGCAGCAATGAAAAACTGTTTTTT
clone size: -; D gene: TRBD1; V gene: TRBV5-4; J gene: TRBJ1-2; CDR3 length: 14; CDR3 protein: CASSLRQGARGYTF; CDR3 DNA: TGTGCCAGCAGCTTACGACAGGGGGCGCGTGGCTACACCTTC
clone size: few; D gene: TRBD1; V gene: TRBV13; J gene: TRBJ1-2; CDR3 length: 13; CDR3 protein: CASSVGTVHGYTF; CDR3 DNA: TGTGCCAGCAGCGTGGGGACAGTCCATGGCTACACCTTC
clone size: -; D gene: -; V gene: TRBV19; J gene: TRBJ1-5; CDR3 length: 13; CDR3 protein: CASSRQLNQPQHF; CDR3 DNA: TGTGCCAGTAGCAGACAGTTAAATCAGCCCCAGCATTTT
clone size: -; D gene: -; V gene: TRBV18; J gene: TRBJ1-6; CDR3 length: 14; CDR3 protein: CASSPLDRDSPLHF; CDR3 DNA: TGTGCCAGCTCACCACTGGACAGAGATTCACCCCTCCACTTT
clone size: -; D gene: -; V gene: TRBV6-5; J gene: TRBJ1-1; CDR3 length: 14; CDR3 protein: CASSKRQDNTEAFF; CDR3 DNA: TGTGCCAGCAGCAAAAGACAGGACAACACTGAAGCTTTCTTT
clone size: -; D gene: TRBD1; V gene: TRBV18; J gene: TRBJ2-5; CDR3 length: 14; CDR3 protein: CASTGTGARETQYF; CDR3 DNA: TGTGCCAGCACAGGGACAGGAGCCCGGGAGACCCAGTACTTC
clone size: -; D gene: -; V gene: TRBV28; J gene: TRBJ1-5; CDR3 length: 13; CDR3 protein: CASSNRSNQPQHF; CDR3 DNA: TGTGCCAGCAGTAACAGGAGCAATCAGCCCCAGCATTTT
clone size: -; D gene: -; V gene: TRBV15; J gene: TRBJ2-1; CDR3 length: 13; CDR3 protein: CATSVRSRGEQFF; CDR3 DNA: TGTGCCACCAGCGTACGGAGTCGAGGGGAGCAGTTCTTC
clone size: -; D gene: -; V gene: TRBV6-6; J gene: TRBJ2-3; CDR3 length: 15; CDR3 protein: CATQPSGKYTDTQYF; CDR3 DNA: TGTGCCACTCAGCCGTCGGGGAAATACACAGATACGCAGTATTTT
clone size: once; D gene: TRBD2; V gene: TRBV19; J gene: TRBJ2-6; CDR3 length: 17; CDR3 protein: CASSIDRGGTGANVLTF; CDR3 DNA: TGTGCCAGTAGTATAGATCGGGGGGGAACTGGGGCCAACGTCCTGACTTTC
clone size: once; D gene: -; V gene: TRBV25-1; J gene: TRBJ2-5; CDR3 length: 15; CDR3 protein: CASSLLEGLQETQYF; CDR3 DNA: TGTGCCAGCAGTCTTCTGGAGGGACTCCAAGAGACCCAGTACTTC
clone size: -; D gene: TRBD2; V gene: TRBV12-3/TRBV12-4; J gene: TRBJ2-1; CDR3 length: 12; CDR3 protein: CASCRGGNEQFF; CDR3 DNA: TGTGCCAGTTGTCGGGGGGGCAATGAGCAGTTCTTC
clone size: -; D gene: -; V gene: TRBV10-1; J gene: TRBJ1-1; CDR3 length: 11; CDR3 protein: CASSSRTEAFF; CDR3 DNA: TGCGCCAGCAGTTCTCGGACTGAAGCTTTCTTT
clone size: -; D gene: -; V gene: TRBV5-1; J gene: TRBJ1-3; CDR3 length: 16; CDR3 protein: CASSPHGGSSGNTIYF; CDR3 DNA: TGCGCCAGCAGCCCCCATGGGGGGAGCTCTGGAAACACCATATATTTT
clone size: -; D gene: -; V gene: TRBV4-2; J gene: TRBJ2-3; CDR3 length: 16; CDR3 protein: CASSQDPAETTDTQYF; CDR3 DNA: TGTGCCAGCAGCCAAGATCCAGCGGAGACCACAGATACGCAGTATTTT
clone size: few; D gene: -; V gene: TRBV5-4; J gene: TRBJ2-3; CDR3 length: 12; CDR3 protein: CASSPIRDTQYF; CDR3 DNA: TGTGCCAGCAGCCCGATACGGGATACGCAGTATTTT
clone size: once; D gene: TRBD1; V gene: TRBV7-7; J gene: TRBJ2-1; CDR3 length: 16; CDR3 protein: CASSFSRDRDYNEQFF; CDR3 DNA: TGTGCCAGCAGCTTTTCCCGGGACAGGGATTACAATGAGCAGTTCTTC
clone size: -; D gene: TRBD1; V gene: TRBV6-5; J gene: TRBJ2-2; CDR3 length: 15; CDR3 protein: CASSSLQGSTGELFF; CDR3 DNA: TGTGCCAGCAGTTCCCTACAGGGGTCCACCGGGGAGCTGTTTTTT
clone size: -; D gene: -; V gene: TRBV2; J gene: TRBJ1-1; CDR3 length: 15; CDR3 protein: CASSDVGTENTEAFF; CDR3 DNA: TGTGCCAGCAGTGACGTCGGGACTGAGAACACTGAAGCTTTCTTT